Listed below are T cell receptor beta chains from one sample, sequenced in a study of T cell responses to AZD1222 COVID-19 vaccine. Generated by immunoSEQ multiplex PCR, the TCRdb table keeps only in-frame clones and is missing some. The table has about 94,000 clones, approximately 88% seen once. This specimen consisted of peripheral blood, obtained 28 days after the second AZD1222 dose. The receptors were sampled from an adult who received the AZD1222 COVID-19 vaccine. Each CDR3 is given with its conserved first and last residue. Fields, in order: CDR3 DNA, CDR3 protein, clone size, J gene, D gene, V gene. The D gene is left open where the match is weak. Clone size is not always given. Where it is, it says once, few, many or a class for expanded clones.

CDR3 DNA: TGTGCCAGCAGCTTAGGATTCGAGGTTGCTGGCTACGAGCAGTACTTC; CDR3 protein: CASSLGFEVAGYEQYF; clone size: once; J gene: TRBJ2-7; D gene: .; V gene: TRBV7-2
CDR3 DNA: TGTGCCAGCATGCGACTAGCGGGAGGCGGGGAGCTGTTTTTT; CDR3 protein: CASMRLAGGGELFF; clone size: .; J gene: TRBJ2-2; D gene: TRBD2; V gene: TRBV2
CDR3 DNA: TGTGCCAGCAGCAAATACCGGGACCGAACTCCAGGGGGAGGCTACACCTTC; CDR3 protein: CASSKYRDRTPGGGYTF; clone size: .; J gene: TRBJ1-2; D gene: .; V gene: TRBV21-1
CDR3 DNA: TGTGCCTCAGGTCTCCTCTCTGGAAACACCATATATTTT; CDR3 protein: CASGLLSGNTIYF; clone size: .; J gene: TRBJ1-3; D gene: .; V gene: TRBV30
CDR3 DNA: TGTGCCACCAACCAAAGGGGGGCTGGGGCCAACGTCCTGACTTTC; CDR3 protein: CATNQRGAGANVLTF; clone size: .; J gene: TRBJ2-6; D gene: .; V gene: TRBV15
CDR3 DNA: TGTGCCAGCAGGGACGAAGGGTCCTACGAGCAGTACTTC; CDR3 protein: CASRDEGSYEQYF; clone size: once; J gene: TRBJ2-7; D gene: .; V gene: TRBV6-5
CDR3 DNA: TGTGCCAGCAGAGGGACTTCCATGGTCAATGAGCAGTTCTTC; CDR3 protein: CASRGTSMVNEQFF; clone size: .; J gene: TRBJ2-1; D gene: .; V gene: TRBV2
CDR3 DNA: TGTGCCAGCAGCCATGGACAGGGAGGATTAGCTTTCTTT; CDR3 protein: CASSHGQGGLAFF; clone size: .; J gene: TRBJ1-1; D gene: TRBD1; V gene: TRBV6-5
CDR3 DNA: TGTGCCTGGAGTCCAGGACAAGGTGAAAAACTGTTTTTT; CDR3 protein: CAWSPGQGEKLFF; clone size: .; J gene: TRBJ1-4; D gene: .; V gene: TRBV30
CDR3 DNA: TGTGCCAGCAGTTCCGGGACTAGCAGACTCAATGAGCAGTTCTTC; CDR3 protein: CASSSGTSRLNEQFF; clone size: .; J gene: TRBJ2-1; D gene: TRBD2; V gene: TRBV27
CDR3 DNA: TGTGCCTGGAGTCAGGGGTGGACTGAAGCTTTCTTT; CDR3 protein: CAWSQGWTEAFF; clone size: .; J gene: TRBJ1-1; D gene: .; V gene: TRBV30
CDR3 DNA: TGTGCCAGTGCTTACCGGGACAGGGATCAGCCCCAGCATTTT; CDR3 protein: CASAYRDRDQPQHF; clone size: .; J gene: TRBJ1-5; D gene: TRBD1; V gene: TRBV19
CDR3 DNA: TGTGCCAGCAGCCCTTGGGGACGACCTGGCTACACCTTC; CDR3 protein: CASSPWGRPGYTF; clone size: .; J gene: TRBJ1-2; D gene: .; V gene: TRBV28
CDR3 DNA: TGTGCCAGCAGCCAGCGGGGGGGAAGCACAGATACGCAGTATTTT; CDR3 protein: CASSQRGGSTDTQYF; clone size: once; J gene: TRBJ2-3; D gene: TRBD2; V gene: TRBV4-2
CDR3 DNA: TGTGCCAGCAGCTTAGATGGACAGGGGGCGTCGGCCGAGCAGTACTTC; CDR3 protein: CASSLDGQGASAEQYF; clone size: .; J gene: TRBJ2-7; D gene: TRBD1; V gene: TRBV11-3
CDR3 DNA: TGTGCCTGGAGTGTGTGGGGGAATTCACCCCTCCACTTT; CDR3 protein: CAWSVWGNSPLHF; clone size: .; J gene: TRBJ1-6; D gene: .; V gene: TRBV30
CDR3 DNA: TGTGCCAGCAGTTTGTACTCCGGGACACCAACTGAAGCTTTCTTT; CDR3 protein: CASSLYSGTPTEAFF; clone size: .; J gene: TRBJ1-1; D gene: .; V gene: TRBV27
CDR3 DNA: TGTGCCTGGACTAGCGGGAGATCCGGGGAGCTGTTTTTT; CDR3 protein: CAWTSGRSGELFF; clone size: .; J gene: TRBJ2-2; D gene: TRBD2; V gene: TRBV30
CDR3 DNA: TGTGCCAGTAGTATTGTTGGGACAGGGAGAAATTCCGAGCAGTACTTC; CDR3 protein: CASSIVGTGRNSEQYF; clone size: .; J gene: TRBJ2-7; D gene: TRBD1; V gene: TRBV19
CDR3 DNA: TGCGCCAGCAGCCTGGAACACTCCTATGGCTACACCTTC; CDR3 protein: CASSLEHSYGYTF; clone size: .; J gene: TRBJ1-2; D gene: .; V gene: TRBV5-1
CDR3 DNA: TGTGCCAGCGAAGGTTTCACGAGCCCCAATGAGCAGTTCTTC; CDR3 protein: CASEGFTSPNEQFF; clone size: .; J gene: TRBJ2-1; D gene: .; V gene: TRBV2
CDR3 DNA: TGTGCCAGCAGCTCGCTGGACAGGGGTGAGGATGAGCAGTTCTTC; CDR3 protein: CASSSLDRGEDEQFF; clone size: .; J gene: TRBJ2-1; D gene: TRBD1; V gene: TRBV5-6
CDR3 DNA: TGTGCCTGGAGTGGAAGGAACACTGAAGCTTTCTTT; CDR3 protein: CAWSGRNTEAFF; clone size: .; J gene: TRBJ1-1; D gene: .; V gene: TRBV30
CDR3 DNA: TGCAGCGTGACGACTAGCGGGAGAATTGATGAGCAGTTCTTC; CDR3 protein: CSVTTSGRIDEQFF; clone size: .; J gene: TRBJ2-1; D gene: TRBD2; V gene: TRBV29-1
CDR3 DNA: TGTGCCAGCAGCTCGGGGGGCCTTAATGAGCAGTTCTTC; CDR3 protein: CASSSGGLNEQFF; clone size: .; J gene: TRBJ2-1; D gene: .; V gene: TRBV7-3
CDR3 DNA: TGTGCCAGCAGCTGGGGAAAGGTCGGGTGGGGCAATCAGCCCCAGCATTTT; CDR3 protein: CASSWGKVGWGNQPQHF; clone size: few; J gene: TRBJ1-5; D gene: .; V gene: TRBV19
CDR3 DNA: TGTGCCAGCAGCTTAGTAGCTTCCCACCTCTCCTACGAGCAGTACTTC; CDR3 protein: CASSLVASHLSYEQYF; clone size: .; J gene: TRBJ2-7; D gene: .; V gene: TRBV7-8
CDR3 DNA: TGTGCCAGCAGCCGACTAGCGGGGGGGGGCACAGATACGCAGTATTTT; CDR3 protein: CASSRLAGGGTDTQYF; clone size: .; J gene: TRBJ2-3; D gene: TRBD2; V gene: TRBV3-1/TRBV3-2
CDR3 DNA: TGTGCCAGCAGTTACTCGACCGGGAGGGCATACGAGCAGTACTTC; CDR3 protein: CASSYSTGRAYEQYF; clone size: .; J gene: TRBJ2-7; D gene: TRBD2; V gene: TRBV6-5
CDR3 DNA: TGTGCCAGCAGTCTCGCCGGGACCCCCAATTCACCCCTCCACTTT; CDR3 protein: CASSLAGTPNSPLHF; clone size: .; J gene: TRBJ1-6; D gene: .; V gene: TRBV3-1/TRBV3-2
CDR3 DNA: TGTGCCAGCAGCTTTAAGCGGGGGAGCACAGATACGCAGTATTTT; CDR3 protein: CASSFKRGSTDTQYF; clone size: .; J gene: TRBJ2-3; D gene: TRBD2; V gene: TRBV11-1